The 29 T cell receptor beta chains presented below share a single source sample, sequenced in a study of T-cell reconstitution after alpha-beta-depleted transplantation in children. During its preparation, the TCRbeta library received unique molecular identifiers. TCRdb called the PCR reads again in MiXCR, with one record for every CDR3 protein. The data contain just over 950,000 distinct CDR3 sequences, about 29% of them singletons. This specimen was PBMCs, mostly from graft donor cells, taken 360 days after TCRalphabeta/CD19-depleted stem cell transplant. These receptors were taken from a boy in the first two years of life who had a stem cell transplant for SCID, so the T cells may come from the graft donor.

This clonotype occurred a few times. J is TRBJ1-2 and V is TRBV2; possibly TRBD1 for D (5 bases). The CDR3 is 13 amino acids. The V end lost 7 bases, the J end lost 3 bases, and 12 bases lay between the germline ends. The germline CDR1 and CDR2 sequences are SNHLY and FYNNEI. The CDR3 region has the DNA TGTGCCAGCATGAAGGGGACCTACTATGGCTACACCTTC. It codes for CASMKGTYYGYTF.

The genes are TRBV7-3 and TRBJ2-3; D possibly matches TRBD1 or TRBD2 (6 bases each). The V end lost 9 bases, the J end lost 3 bases, and 31 bases lay between the germline ends. Germline CDR1 is SGHTA and CDR2 is FQGTGA. The CDR3 covers 19 residues. DNA of the CDR3: TGTGCCAGAGACCAAGCCAATTCTTTCGGGGGCAAGATAACAGATACGCAGTATTTT. It yields the protein CARDQANSFGGKITDTQYF. Together with reference TRBV7-3 and TRBJ2-3, the CDR3 gives the full variable domain: GAGVSQTPSNKVTEKGKYVELRCDPISGHTALYWYRQSLGQGPEFLIYFQGTGAADDSGLPNDRFFAVRPEGSVSTLKIQRTERGDSAVYLCARDQANSFGGKITDTQYFGPGTRLTVL.

J is TRBJ2-7 and V is TRBV30; D possibly corresponds to TRBD1 (6 bases). Deletions cut 5 bases from V and 0 bases from J, with 14 bases between. The CDR3 totals 14 residues. CDR1 is GTSNPN and CDR2 is SVGIG in the germline V gene (reference sequence). The CDR3 loop is CAWGNRVDSYEQYF. The CDR3 DNA is TGTGCCTGGGGCAACAGGGTCGACTCCTACGAGCAGTACTTC.

The sample holds a few counts of this clonotype. The chain has TRBV5-5 and TRBJ2-3; 9 bases are a match to TRBD2. This CDR3 contains 14 residues. Germline V gives CDR1 SGHKS, CDR2 YYEKEE (reference sequence). V was pared by 10 bases and J by 6 bases, with 12 bases of the junction left unmatched. The CDR3 protein is CASRSGGWMDTQYF. Written as DNA, the CDR3 is TGTGCCTCCAGAAGCGGGGGGTGGATGGATACGCAGTATTTT.

The rearrangement uses TRBV5-1 and TRBJ2-3; D is possibly TRBD1 or TRBD2 (6 bases each). The V and J ends lost 3 bases and 6 bases respectively, with 14 bases between them. The CDR3 length is 14 residues. Germline-derived CDR1 and CDR2 are SGHRS and YFSETQ. Here the CDR3 DNA reads TGCGCCAGCAGCTGGTCTGGGGGGCTTGATACGCAGTATTTT. Its translation is CASSWSGGLDTQYF.

V gene TRBV2 combines with J gene TRBJ2-2; 10 bases are a match to TRBD2. The CDR3 sequence is 15 residues long. Germline loops: CDR1 SNHLY, CDR2 FYNNEI. J was trimmed by 5 bases and V by 7 bases; bases with no gene match: 7. The CDR3 sequence is CASIRSGGPTGELFF. CDR3 nucleotides: TGTGCCAGCATACGTAGCGGGGGGCCAACCGGGGAGCTGTTTTTT.

Only a few counts were recorded for this clonotype. The CDR3 protein is CASGSQLHNSPLHF. The CDR3 nucleotides are TGTGCCAGCGGTTCACAGCTACATAATTCACCCCTCCACTTT. The chain has TRBV28 and TRBJ1-6; D is unresolved. Per germline, CDR1 MDHEN and CDR2 SYDVKM. The length of the CDR3 is 14 residues. V was shortened by 8 bases and J by 5 bases, with 13 bases between the two germline ends.

This clonotype turned up a few times. The CDR3 here is CASSQDGGAVQPQHF. The CDR3 DNA sequence: TGTGCCAGCAGCCAAGATGGCGGGGCTGTTCAGCCCCAGCATTTT. V is TRBV3-1 and J is TRBJ1-5; a weak D match, TRBD1 (5 bases). Trimming removed 0 bases at V and 6 bases at J, with 12 bases between. This CDR3 spans 15 amino acids. Germline CDR1 LGHDT, CDR2 YNNKEL (reference sequence). Supplemented by reference TRBV3-1 and TRBJ1-5, the full variable domain reads DTAVSQTPKYLVTQMGNDKSIKCEQNLGHDTMYWYKQDSKKFLKIMFSYNNKELIINETVPNRFSPKSPDKAHLNLHINSLELGDSAVYFCASSQDGGAVQPQHFGDGTRLSIL.

The rearrangement joins TRBV20-1 to TRBJ1-6, with TRBD1 matching over 10 bases. Germline-derived CDR1 and CDR2 are DFQATT and SNEGSKA (reference sequence). The CDR3 spans 13 residues. After removal of 6 bases from V and 9 bases from J, the junction contained 5 bases not matched to a gene. DNA for the CDR3: TGCAGTGCGACGACAGGGGGCGGTTCACCCCTCCACTTT. Translation: CSATTGGGSPLHF.

The CDR3: CSAPINSALMNTEAFF. Written as DNA, the CDR3 is TGCAGTGCCCCTATCAACAGCGCTCTTATGAACACTGAAGCTTTCTTT. V usage is TRBV20-1 and J usage is TRBJ1-1, with no clear D. The CDR3 contains 16 residues. V dropped 6 bases and J dropped 0 bases, with 20 bases sitting between them. CDR1 is DFQATT and CDR2 is SNEGSKA in the germline V gene (reference sequence).

This clonotype was seen a few times. This chain joins TRBV5-6 and TRBJ1-5; 7 bases match TRBD1. Germline V gives CDR1 SGHDT, CDR2 YYEEEE. Trimming at V came to 9 bases and at J to 2 bases, leaving 14 bases not matched to a gene. CDR3 length: 16 residues. The DNA of the CDR3 is TGTGCCACCCCTCCCAGGGGGGTCGCGCGCAATCAGCCCCAGCATTTT. The encoded protein is CATPPRGVARNQPQHF.

The CDR3 DNA is TGTGCCACCAGCAGAAGATCGGGTGGGGAGTACGAGCAGTACTTC. This encodes CATSRRSGGEYEQYF. The chain links TRBV15 to TRBJ2-7; a possible D gene is TRBD2 (5 bases). CDR1 is LNHNV, CDR2 YYDKDF, per germline (reference sequence). V shed 2 bases and J shed 4 bases, with 15 bases lying between them. The CDR3 loop spans 15 amino acids.

This clonotype showed up just a few times. The chain recombines TRBV4-2 with TRBJ2-2; D may be TRBD1 or TRBD2 (5 bases each). This CDR3 has 17 amino acids. The germline gives CDR1 LGHNA, CDR2 YNFKEQ. Trimming removed 4 bases at V and 2 bases at J, with 17 bases between. CDR3 loop: CASSLRDDSYNTGELFF. Written as DNA, the CDR3 is TGTGCCAGCAGCCTCCGGGACGACTCCTATAACACCGGGGAGCTGTTTTTT.

This clonotype has ten or more counts. The rearrangement uses TRBV25-1 and TRBJ1-2; D perhaps matches TRBD1 (6 bases). The CDR3 consists of 16 residues. The V and J ends lost 3 bases and 4 bases respectively, with 18 bases between them. CDR1 and CDR2 from the germline V gene are MGHDK and SYGVNS. CDR3 in amino acids: CASSDRGVGTLYGYTF. The CDR3 DNA sequence: TGTGCCAGCAGTGATAGGGGGGTAGGGACACTCTATGGCTACACCTTC.

This clonotype was recorded a few times. The V and J genes are TRBV7-2 and TRBJ2-1; a weak D match, TRBD2 (5 bases). This CDR3 has 14 amino acids. The V gene's germline CDR1 is SGHTA and CDR2 FQGNSA. Trimming cost V 3 bases and J 4 bases, with 10 bases left between them. CDR3 in amino acids: CASSLDSGYNEQFF. CDR3 bases: TGTGCCAGCAGCTTGGACTCGGGTTACAATGAGCAGTTCTTC.

The CDR3, as DNA: TGTGCCATCAGTGAGCCGCAACTGGGGGGGGAGCTGTTTTTT. It codes for CAISEPQLGGELFF. The J gene is TRBJ2-2, the V gene TRBV10-3; no clear D gene. Germline V gene sequence: CDR1 ENHRY, CDR2 SYGVKD. The CDR3 has 14 amino acids. Deletions cut 2 bases from V and 8 bases from J, with 12 bases between.

This clonotype was recorded only once. The rearrangement joins TRBV5-1 to TRBJ1-3; D remains unclear. The CDR3 consists of 15 residues. Trimming stripped 1 base from V and 3 bases from J, with 11 bases between. From germline, CDR1 is SGHRS and CDR2 YFSETQ. The CDR3 coding sequence is TGCGCCAGCAGCTTGTCCCCGGGAATTGGAAACACCATATATTTT. This sequence encodes CASSLSPGIGNTIYF. Full variable domain (remainder filled in from reference TRBV5-1 and TRBJ1-3): KAGVTQTPRYLIKTRGQQVTLSCSPISGHRSVSWYQQTPGQGLQFLFEYFSETQRNKGNFPGRFSGRQFSNSRSEMNVSTLELGDSALYLCASSLSPGIGNTIYFGEGSWLTVV.

The chain combines TRBV20-1 with TRBJ2-7; 7 nucleotides match TRBD1. The CDR3 totals 12 residues. V lost 7 bases and J lost 5; bases outside the gene matches: 8. CDR1 and CDR2 (germline): DFQATT, SNEGSKA (reference sequence). The CDR3 region is CSVEQGLHEQYF. The CDR3 DNA is TGCAGTGTCGAACAGGGGCTGCACGAGCAGTACTTC.

The rearrangement links TRBV5-1 to TRBJ1-5; D remains ambiguous. This CDR3 region has 14 residues. V shed 4 bases and J shed 2 bases, with 10 bases lying between them. Germline CDR1 and CDR2: SGHRS and YFSETQ. CDR3 nucleotides: TGCGCCAGCAGCCCGGTAGGAGGCAATCAGCCCCAGCATTTT. Translation: CASSPVGGNQPQHF.

This clonotype occurred a few times. The CDR3 loop is CASSLPLDRAGTDTQYF. The CDR3 DNA sequence: TGCGCCAGCAGCTTGCCCCTTGACAGGGCCGGCACAGATACGCAGTATTTT. This chain uses TRBV5-1 with TRBJ2-3, with 7 bases fitting TRBD1. Losses at the gene ends were 1 base for V and 1 base for J; bases not matched to a gene: 9. Germline loops: CDR1 SGHRS, CDR2 YFSETQ. This CDR3 has 17 residues.

The chain uses TRBV20-1 and TRBJ2-2, with 11 bases fitting TRBD2. V trimming: 0 bases; J trimming: 4 bases; junction bases outside the gene matches: 7. CDR1 is DFQATT and CDR2 is SNEGSKA in the germline V gene (reference sequence). CDR3 size: 17 residues. The CDR3 region is CSARDGVAGGLTGELFF. The CDR3, as DNA: TGCAGTGCTAGAGATGGTGTAGCGGGGGGGCTCACCGGGGAGCTGTTTTTT.

J is TRBJ2-2 and V is TRBV5-1, with D possibly TRBD1 on 6 matching bases. The CDR3 runs 19 residues. V lost 4 bases, J lost 3 bases, and 25 bases lay in between. Germline V gene data show CDR1 as SGHRS and CDR2 as YFSETQ. The chain's CDR3 is CASSIGTRRHYPYTGELFF. The CDR3 region has the DNA TGCGCCAGCAGCATAGGGACAAGGAGGCACTACCCCTACACCGGGGAGCTGTTTTTT. The full variable domain, in which reference TRBV5-1 and TRBJ2-2 provide the parts outside the CDR3, is KAGVTQTPRYLIKTRGQQVTLSCSPISGHRSVSWYQQTPGQGLQFLFEYFSETQRNKGNFPGRFSGRQFSNSRSEMNVSTLELGDSALYLCASSIGTRRHYPYTGELFFGEGSRLTVL.

This clonotype has ten or more counts. The chain recombines TRBV5-1 with TRBJ2-5; D unresolved. There are 13 residues in the CDR3. V was trimmed by 0 bases and J by 4 bases, leaving 7 bases between them. Per germline, CDR1 SGHRS and CDR2 YFSETQ. The CDR3 coding sequence is TGCGCCAGCAGCTTGGACCGAGGAGAGACCCAGTACTTC. As protein: CASSLDRGETQYF.

This clonotype was detected a few times. This chain joins TRBV12-3 or TRBV12-4 and TRBJ2-3; a weak D match, TRBD2 (5 bases). Trimming cost V 5 bases and J 6 bases, with 18 bases left between them. This CDR3 is 15 amino acids long. The CDR3 nucleotides read TGTGCCAGCAGTCCACGGGATGGAGTCTTGGATACGCAGTATTTT. It is translated as CASSPRDGVLDTQYF.

This clonotype was recorded a few times. The chain links TRBV6-5 to TRBJ2-1; 8 nucleotides line up with TRBD2. Unmatched junction bases numbered 8, after V lost 3 bases and J lost 7 bases. This CDR3 has 15 residues. Germline lookup yields CDR1 MNHEY and CDR2 SVGAGI. Here the CDR3 DNA reads TGTGCCAGCAGTTATAAGGGACTAGGTGAGAATGAGCAGTTCTTC. Residues: CASSYKGLGENEQFF.

This clonotype has more than one count but fewer than ten. This chain uses TRBV6-2 or TRBV6-3 with TRBJ2-2, with D maybe TRBD2 (5 bases). The V gene's germline CDR1 is MNHEY and CDR2 SVGEGT. The ends were cut back, 7 bases at V and 1 base at J, with 22 bases in the middle. The CDR3 consists of 18 residues. The CDR3 reads CASMQIRIRTLNTGELFF. DNA for the CDR3: TGTGCCAGCATGCAAATAAGAATCAGGACTTTGAACACCGGGGAGCTGTTTTTT.

The rearrangement joins TRBV29-1 to TRBJ2-1; D not certain. Germline CDR1 and CDR2: SQVTM and ANQGSEA. The CDR3 consists of 15 residues. V was pared by 4 bases and J by 4 bases, with 17 bases between. The CDR3 region has the DNA TGCAGCGTTGGGAGCCTCGGAATACCGTACAATGAGCAGTTCTTC. The encoded protein is CSVGSLGIPYNEQFF.

V gene TRBV5-1 combines with J gene TRBJ1-6; 7 bases match TRBD1. In germline, CDR1 is SGHRS, CDR2 YFSETQ. V lost 3 bases, J lost 7 bases, and 4 bases stayed unmatched. The CDR3 extends over 14 amino acids. This chain's CDR3 is CASSSGQQNSPLHF. CDR3 bases: TGCGCCAGCAGCTCGGGACAGCAAAATTCACCCCTCCACTTT. The full variable domain, rest sourced from reference TRBV5-1 and TRBJ1-6, is KAGVTQTPRYLIKTRGQQVTLSCSPISGHRSVSWYQQTPGQGLQFLFEYFSETQRNKGNFPGRFSGRQFSNSRSEMNVSTLELGDSALYLCASSSGQQNSPLHFGNGTRLTVT.

V usage is TRBV7-2 and J usage is TRBJ2-7; 12 bases agree with TRBD2. Trimming at V came to 5 bases and at J to 2 bases, leaving 10 bases not matched to a gene. This CDR3 has 17 residues. Germline CDR1 reads SGHTA; CDR2 reads FQGNSA. CDR3 amino acids: CASSPQGLAGIAYEQYF. The CDR3 coding sequence is TGTGCCAGCAGCCCCCAAGGACTAGCGGGGATTGCCTACGAGCAGTACTTC.